These T cell receptor beta chains were read from a single sample in a study of post-analysis software for immune sequencing data. Each CDR3 protein gets one entry after TCRdb re-called the PCR reads with MiXCR. The sample includes about 820,000 distinct CDR3 sequences, about 50% seen only once; the top ten take about 4.8%. Sequencing used blood. The receptors derive from a girl under 18 with multiple sclerosis. CDR3s include the opening cysteine and the closing phenylalanine or tryptophan. The D gene is left open where the match is weak. Size is stated for part of the rows, as once, few or many counts, or as a class when the clone is expanded.

size,V,J,D,CDR3,DNA
.,TRBV6-4,TRBJ1-1,TRBD1,CASSQGVENTEAFF,TGTGCCAGCAGTCAGGGGGTGGAGAACACTGAAGCTTTCTTT
.,TRBV7-9,TRBJ1-5,TRBD1,CASSLMGDSNQPQHF,TGTGCCAGCAGCCTGATGGGGGACAGTAATCAGCCCCAGCATTTT
.,TRBV7-3,TRBJ2-7,.,CASSYQPLGEQYF,TGTGCCAGCAGCTACCAGCCGCTAGGTGAGCAGTACTTC
.,TRBV6-6,TRBJ2-7,TRBD2,CASSYSNGGDYEQYF,TGTGCCAGCAGTTACTCGAACGGGGGGGATTACGAGCAGTACTTC
.,TRBV6-5,TRBJ2-1,TRBD1,CASSRTRGGGEQFF,TGTGCCAGCAGTCGCACGAGAGGGGGCGGTGAGCAGTTCTTC
few,TRBV12-3/TRBV12-4,TRBJ2-3,TRBD2,CASSNPGGPSTDTQYF,TGTGCCAGCAGCAACCCGGGAGGCCCTAGCACAGATACGCAGTATTTT
.,TRBV7-2,TRBJ2-4,.,CASSLQSNEPQYF,TGTGCCAGCAGCTTACAGTCCAACGAACCTCAGTACTTC
.,TRBV5-1,TRBJ2-5,TRBD1,CASSGGQGAQETQYF,TGCGCCAGCAGCGGGGGACAGGGGGCCCAAGAGACCCAGTACTTC
.,TRBV29-1,TRBJ1-1,.,CSYHGVGRGEAFF,TGCAGCTATCATGGGGTTGGCAGGGGAGAAGCTTTCTTT
many,TRBV7-8,TRBJ2-1,TRBD2,CASSPLAGEKAEQFF,TGTGCCAGCAGCCCCCTAGCGGGAGAGAAGGCTGAGCAGTTCTTC
.,TRBV7-6,TRBJ2-7,.,CASSLRGQNYEQYF,TGTGCCAGCAGCTTACGGGGACAAAACTACGAGCAGTACTTC
.,TRBV7-2,TRBJ2-1,TRBD2,CASSPLDPTSGRAYNEQFF,TGTGCCAGCAGCCCCCTCGACCCGACTAGCGGGAGGGCATACAATGAGCAGTTCTTC
.,TRBV28,TRBJ2-1,TRBD2,CASTLLAPDHNEQFF,TGTGCCAGCACCCTACTAGCGCCAGACCACAATGAGCAGTTCTTC
.,TRBV7-9,TRBJ2-4,TRBD1,CASSSPGQGQFSAKNIQYF,TGTGCCAGCAGCTCACCGGGACAGGGCCAATTTAGCGCCAAAAACATTCAGTACTTC
.,TRBV29-1,TRBJ1-2,.,CSVEFGGNGYTF,TGCAGCGTTGAATTCGGGGGGAATGGCTACACCTTC
.,TRBV20-1,TRBJ1-1,.,CSARPQETEAFF,TGCAGTGCTAGGCCCCAGGAGACTGAAGCTTTCTTT
.,TRBV4-1,TRBJ2-1,TRBD2,CASSQTLGTSGANNEQFF,TGCGCCAGCAGCCAAACATTGGGCACTAGCGGGGCAAACAATGAGCAGTTCTTC
.,TRBV14,TRBJ2-5,.,CASSLGTYIQETQYF,TGTGCCAGCAGCCTAGGGACATATATCCAAGAGACCCAGTACTTC
.,TRBV4-2,TRBJ2-7,TRBD2,CASSQVGLAGGASKEQYF,TGTGCCAGCAGCCAGGTGGGACTAGCGGGAGGGGCGTCGAAAGAGCAGTACTTC
.,TRBV7-9,TRBJ2-3,.,CASSPGGRTASTDTQYF,TGTGCCAGCAGCCCAGGTGGGAGGACCGCTAGCACAGATACGCAGTATTTT
few,TRBV6-6,TRBJ1-2,TRBD1,CASSYSQTGRSYGYTF,TGTGCCAGCAGTTACTCCCAGACAGGGAGAAGCTATGGCTACACCTTC
.,TRBV5-1,TRBJ2-7,TRBD2,CASSLDYRTRGYYEQYF,TGCGCCAGCAGCTTGGACTACCGGACTAGAGGATACTACGAGCAGTACTTC
.,TRBV6-5,TRBJ2-1,TRBD2,CASSPWGLAASNEQFF,TGTGCCAGCAGTCCCTGGGGACTAGCGGCCTCCAATGAGCAGTTCTTC
many,TRBV20-1,TRBJ1-1,.,CSARDGQRGGDTEAFF,TGCAGTGCTAGAGATGGACAGCGCGGCGGGGACACTGAAGCTTTCTTT
once,TRBV3-1,TRBJ2-3,.,CASSQPRAQQYF,TGTGCCAGCAGCCAACCCAGGGCTCAGCAGTATTTT
.,TRBV3-1,TRBJ2-3,TRBD2,CASSQPAGGLGDTQYF,TGTGCCAGCAGCCAGCCAGCGGGGGGGCTCGGAGATACGCAGTATTTT
.,TRBV5-1,TRBJ2-1,.,CASSSDSSYNEQFF,TGTGCCAGCAGCTCGGACAGCTCCTACAATGAGCAGTTCTTC
few,TRBV7-7,TRBJ2-5,TRBD1,CASSRWTGAQETQYF,TGTGCTAGCAGCCGATGGACAGGGGCACAAGAGACCCAGTACTTC
.,TRBV2,TRBJ1-2,TRBD1,CASTVDRVSSNYGYTF,TGTGCCAGCACCGTGGACAGGGTCTCCTCTAACTATGGCTACACCTTC
.,TRBV24-1,TRBJ2-1,TRBD2,CATSDSPAGGHTNEQFF,TGTGCCACCAGTGATTCCCCAGCGGGGGGGCATACCAATGAGCAGTTCTTC
few,TRBV10-3,TRBJ1-1,.,CAISERSFGTPNTEAFF,TGTGCCATCAGTGAGCGCTCGTTCGGGACTCCGAACACTGAAGCTTTCTTT
few,TRBV27,TRBJ2-7,.,CASSPSSRGSFTREQYF,TGTGCCAGCAGCCCCTCGAGTCGGGGGTCATTTACCCGCGAGCAGTACTTC
few,TRBV18,TRBJ1-2,.,CASSPRGRGYGYTF,TGTGCCAGCTCACCGCGCGGGAGGGGCTATGGCTACACCTTC
few,TRBV20-1,TRBJ2-1,.,CSAAGSYNEQFF,TGCAGTGCAGCAGGGTCCTACAATGAGCAGTTCTTC
few,TRBV7-8,TRBJ2-5,.,CASSRPRGWETQYF,TGTGCCAGCAGCCGGCCACGGGGATGGGAGACCCAGTACTTC
few,TRBV10-3,TRBJ2-7,.,CAISVGGHTSYEQYF,TGTGCCATCAGTGTGGGGGGGCACACCTCCTACGAGCAGTACTTC
few,TRBV5-1,TRBJ2-1,TRBD1,CASSPIQGAGGEQFF,TGCGCCAGCAGCCCAATCCAGGGGGCTGGCGGTGAGCAGTTCTTC